The clone carrying this TCR beta chain occurred many times. Its target is unknown. This sample is part of a study of T cell repertoires in cytomegalovirus infection. About the research overall: It was the public TCR beta signatures that indicated both CMV infection and matching HLA type. Findings and limits, study-wide: Within the response measured ex vivo, HLA-C-restricted CMV-specific TCR beta clonotypes were dominant. Totalled public TCR beta family frequency picked out people who carried CMV plus the relevant HLA.

Germline V gene data show CDR1 as SGHTA and CDR2 as FQGNSA. This CDR3 has 13 amino acids. J gave up 4 bases and V 4 bases, and 3 bases lay outside the gene matches. TCRdb used MiXCR to reprocess the reads, holding one entry per CDR3 protein. The sample records 350,000 to 500,000 distinct CDR3 sequences, about 33% being singletons. This TCR came from a human donor in good health (CMV status not recorded). Some clones in this sample may be carry-over from other donors' samples. The V and J genes are TRBV7-2 and TRBJ1-1; the match to TRBD1 covers 7 bases. Material for sequencing was PBMCs. Written as DNA, the CDR3 is TGTGCCAGCAGCTCCGACAGGGTCACTGAAGCTTTCTTT. Translating gives CASSSDRVTEAFF.